This T cell receptor (beta chain) was recorded in a study of T cell changes during pregnancy in multiple sclerosis. Germline CDR1 is LNHDA and CDR2 is SQIVND (reference sequence). The CDR3 runs to 14 residues. V was clipped by 7 bases and J by 6 bases; unmatched bases: 5. The assay was immunoSEQ multiplex PCR, and TCRdb's table has in-frame clones only and misses some. Counted here are tens of thousands of clones, 85% to 95% occurring once; the ten biggest clones make up around 0.89%. The chain couples TRBV19 to TRBJ1-6, with TRBD1 identical over 8 bases. Specimen: peripheral blood, collected after pregnancy. This sequence was found in a female donor with multiple sclerosis, enrolled in a pregnancy study. The DNA for the CDR3 is TGTGCCAGTAAAAGTGGACAGGGTAATTCACCCCTCCACTTT. Protein sequence: CASKSGQGNSPLHF. Full variable domain (remainder filled in from reference TRBV19 and TRBJ1-6): DGGITQSPKYLFRKEGQNVTLSCEQNLNHDAMYWYRQDPGQGLRLIYYSQIVNDFQKGDIAEGYSVSREKKESFPLTVTSAQKNPTAFYLCASKSGQGNSPLHFGNGTRLTVT.